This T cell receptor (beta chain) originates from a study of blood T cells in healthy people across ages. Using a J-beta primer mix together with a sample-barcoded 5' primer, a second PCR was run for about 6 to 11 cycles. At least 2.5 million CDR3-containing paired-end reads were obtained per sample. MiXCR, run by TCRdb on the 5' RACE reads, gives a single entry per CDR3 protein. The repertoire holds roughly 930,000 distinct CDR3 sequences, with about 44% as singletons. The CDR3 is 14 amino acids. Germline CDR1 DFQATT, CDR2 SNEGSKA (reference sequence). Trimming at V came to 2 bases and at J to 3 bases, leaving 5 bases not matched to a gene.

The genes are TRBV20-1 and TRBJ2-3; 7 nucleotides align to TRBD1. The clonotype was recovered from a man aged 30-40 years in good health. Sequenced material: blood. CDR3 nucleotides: TGCAGTGCTAGACGAGGGGGCGCGACAGATACGCAGTATTTT. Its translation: CSARRGGATDTQYF.